A selection of T cell receptor beta chains follows, all from one sample in a study of CD8 T cells in Susac syndrome. MiXCR was run by TCRdb on the immunoSEQ multiplex PCR reads, yielding one entry per CDR3 protein. The sample holds around 300,000 distinct CDR3 sequences; around 89% are singletons and the top ten take 0.18%. The material sequenced was CD8+ T cells from PBMCs. The receptors here all came from a human donor with multiple sclerosis. CDR3s include the opening cysteine and the closing phenylalanine or tryptophan. The order of the fields is J gene, D gene, V gene, clone size, CDR3 protein, CDR3 DNA. D genes are given only for firm matches. Size tells how often a clone was seen (once, few, many) or the class of an expanded clone, and some rows leave it out.

j_call: TRBJ2-7; d_call: -; v_call: TRBV19; clone_size: -; cdr3_aa: CASSIGDTAYEQYF; cdr3_nt: TGTGCCAGTAGTATCGGGGACACAGCCTACGAGCAGTACTTC
j_call: TRBJ2-5; d_call: -; v_call: TRBV12-3/TRBV12-4; clone_size: once; cdr3_aa: CASSLLIGLQETQYF; cdr3_nt: TGTGCCAGCAGCCTTCTTATCGGCTTACAAGAGACCCAGTACTTC
j_call: TRBJ2-3; d_call: -; v_call: TRBV28; clone_size: -; cdr3_aa: CASRVRGGTDTQYF; cdr3_nt: TGTGCCAGCAGGGTCAGGGGGGGCACAGATACGCAGTATTTT
j_call: TRBJ2-1; d_call: TRBD1; v_call: TRBV10-3; clone_size: -; cdr3_aa: CAIRTTGPNNEQFF; cdr3_nt: TGTGCCATCAGGACGACAGGGCCCAACAATGAGCAGTTCTTC
j_call: TRBJ2-2; d_call: -; v_call: TRBV20-1; clone_size: -; cdr3_aa: CSARSSVPTTGELFF; cdr3_nt: TGCAGTGCTAGATCCTCGGTACCAACCACCGGGGAGCTGTTTTTT
j_call: TRBJ2-7; d_call: -; v_call: TRBV7-9; clone_size: once; cdr3_aa: CASSFWGAQDYEQYF; cdr3_nt: TGTGCCAGCAGCTTCTGGGGGGCCCAAGACTACGAGCAGTACTTC
j_call: TRBJ1-1; d_call: -; v_call: TRBV6-1; clone_size: -; cdr3_aa: CASSEPLNTEAFF; cdr3_nt: TGTGCCAGCAGTGAGCCTTTGAACACTGAAGCTTTCTTT
j_call: TRBJ2-2; d_call: -; v_call: TRBV29-1; clone_size: -; cdr3_aa: CSVATRNTGELFF; cdr3_nt: TGCAGCGTTGCGACTCGCAACACCGGGGAGCTGTTTTTT
j_call: TRBJ1-1; d_call: -; v_call: TRBV19; clone_size: -; cdr3_aa: CASSTGPNTEAFF; cdr3_nt: TGTGCCAGTAGTACGGGACCGAACACTGAAGCTTTCTTT
j_call: TRBJ1-1; d_call: -; v_call: TRBV30; clone_size: -; cdr3_aa: CAWSATGLNTEAFF; cdr3_nt: TGTGCCTGGAGTGCTACAGGTTTGAACACTGAAGCTTTCTTT
j_call: TRBJ1-1; d_call: -; v_call: TRBV7-8; clone_size: -; cdr3_aa: CASSLGPELAFF; cdr3_nt: TGTGCCAGCAGCTTAGGACCGGAACTTGCTTTCTTT
j_call: TRBJ2-1; d_call: -; v_call: TRBV4-2; clone_size: -; cdr3_aa: CASSQDGEDEQFF; cdr3_nt: TGTGCCAGCAGCCAAGATGGGGAGGATGAGCAGTTCTTC
j_call: TRBJ1-4; d_call: TRBD1; v_call: TRBV4-2; clone_size: -; cdr3_aa: CASSQEEGTVENEKLFF; cdr3_nt: TGTGCCAGCAGCCAAGAGGAGGGGACAGTAGAGAATGAAAAACTGTTTTTT
j_call: TRBJ1-1; d_call: TRBD1; v_call: TRBV7-9; clone_size: -; cdr3_aa: CASSPQTGGNTEAFF; cdr3_nt: TGTGCCAGCAGCCCTCAGACAGGGGGGAACACTGAAGCTTTCTTT
j_call: TRBJ2-3; d_call: -; v_call: TRBV24-1; clone_size: -; cdr3_aa: CATSQGGGQYF; cdr3_nt: TGTGCCACCAGCCAAGGGGGGGGGCAGTATTTT
j_call: TRBJ2-2; d_call: TRBD2; v_call: TRBV5-6; clone_size: -; cdr3_aa: CASSWRGRGTGELFF; cdr3_nt: TGTGCCAGCAGCTGGCGCGGGAGGGGGACCGGGGAGCTGTTTTTT
j_call: TRBJ2-5; d_call: -; v_call: TRBV6-1; clone_size: -; cdr3_aa: CASRRGETQYF; cdr3_nt: TGTGCCAGCAGGCGAGGGGAGACCCAGTACTTC
j_call: TRBJ1-1; d_call: -; v_call: TRBV9; clone_size: -; cdr3_aa: CASSVAGGGTEAFF; cdr3_nt: TGTGCCAGCAGCGTAGCCGGGGGAGGCACTGAAGCTTTCTTT
j_call: TRBJ2-1; d_call: TRBD2; v_call: TRBV30; clone_size: -; cdr3_aa: CAWSSGTSGYNEQFF; cdr3_nt: TGTGCCTGGAGTTCCGGGACTAGTGGCTACAATGAGCAGTTCTTC
j_call: TRBJ2-1; d_call: -; v_call: TRBV27; clone_size: -; cdr3_aa: CASSLSGVRNEQFF; cdr3_nt: TGTGCCAGCAGTTTATCTGGGGTCAGGAATGAGCAGTTCTTC
j_call: TRBJ2-5; d_call: -; v_call: TRBV20-1; clone_size: -; cdr3_aa: CSAPRSLARSETQYF; cdr3_nt: TGCAGTGCCCCAAGGAGTCTAGCGAGGAGTGAGACCCAGTACTTC
j_call: TRBJ1-6; d_call: -; v_call: TRBV7-9; clone_size: -; cdr3_aa: CASSSSSSSYNSPLHF; cdr3_nt: TGTGCCAGCAGCTCAAGCTCCAGCTCCTATAATTCACCCCTCCACTTT
j_call: TRBJ2-7; d_call: TRBD1; v_call: TRBV9; clone_size: -; cdr3_aa: CASSYSGTGAYEQYF; cdr3_nt: TGTGCCAGCAGCTACTCCGGGACAGGGGCCTACGAGCAGTACTTC
j_call: TRBJ1-5; d_call: TRBD1; v_call: TRBV6-2/TRBV6-3; clone_size: -; cdr3_aa: CASSGQDTQPQHF; cdr3_nt: TGTGCCAGCAGTGGACAGGATACTCAGCCCCAGCATTTT
j_call: TRBJ2-3; d_call: TRBD1; v_call: TRBV7-9; clone_size: -; cdr3_aa: CASSQQGAIPQDTQYF; cdr3_nt: TGTGCCAGCAGCCAACAGGGGGCTATACCACAAGATACGCAGTATTTT
j_call: TRBJ2-5; d_call: TRBD2; v_call: TRBV4-1; clone_size: -; cdr3_aa: CASSQDGSGTSETQYF; cdr3_nt: TGCGCCAGCAGCCAAGATGGTTCGGGGACTAGCGAGACCCAGTACTTC
j_call: TRBJ1-2; d_call: -; v_call: TRBV27; clone_size: -; cdr3_aa: CASSSYPDGPYGYTF; cdr3_nt: TGTGCCAGCAGTTCCTACCCGGACGGGCCCTATGGCTACACCTTC
j_call: TRBJ2-3; d_call: -; v_call: TRBV9; clone_size: -; cdr3_aa: CASSVEGTGTDTQYF; cdr3_nt: TGTGCCAGCAGCGTAGAAGGGACGGGCACAGATACGCAGTATTTT
j_call: TRBJ2-7; d_call: TRBD2; v_call: TRBV6-2/TRBV6-3; clone_size: few; cdr3_aa: CASSYASGGAYEQYF; cdr3_nt: TGTGCCAGCAGTTATGCTAGCGGGGGGGCCTACGAGCAGTACTTC
j_call: TRBJ2-1; d_call: TRBD2; v_call: TRBV6-4; clone_size: -; cdr3_aa: CASSPEGLAGVGEQFF; cdr3_nt: TGTGCCAGCAGTCCCGAAGGACTAGCGGGAGTAGGGGAGCAGTTCTTC
j_call: TRBJ2-7; d_call: -; v_call: TRBV20-1; clone_size: once; cdr3_aa: CSAINGTPTYEQYF; cdr3_nt: TGCAGTGCCATAAATGGGACACCAACCTACGAGCAGTACTTC
j_call: TRBJ2-2; d_call: -; v_call: TRBV9; clone_size: -; cdr3_aa: CASSGRGGGTGELFF; cdr3_nt: TGTGCCAGCAGCGGTAGGGGAGGCGGCACCGGGGAGCTGTTTTTT
j_call: TRBJ1-5; d_call: -; v_call: TRBV9; clone_size: -; cdr3_aa: CASSVGGGMDQPQHF; cdr3_nt: TGTGCCAGCAGCGTAGGAGGTGGAATGGATCAGCCCCAGCATTTT
j_call: TRBJ2-2; d_call: -; v_call: TRBV7-3; clone_size: -; cdr3_aa: CASSLNIGVGELFF; cdr3_nt: TGTGCCAGCAGCTTAAATATCGGGGTCGGGGAGCTGTTTTTT
j_call: TRBJ1-2; d_call: -; v_call: TRBV30; clone_size: -; cdr3_aa: CAWLKFDGYTF; cdr3_nt: TGTGCCTGGTTGAAGTTCGATGGCTACACCTTC
j_call: TRBJ2-5; d_call: -; v_call: TRBV28; clone_size: -; cdr3_aa: CASSLAMRLQETQYF; cdr3_nt: TGTGCCAGCAGTTTGGCTATGCGGCTCCAAGAGACCCAGTACTTC
j_call: TRBJ2-2; d_call: -; v_call: TRBV9; clone_size: -; cdr3_aa: CASSVAGTGELFF; cdr3_nt: TGTGCCAGCAGCGTAGCCGGAACCGGGGAGCTGTTTTTT
j_call: TRBJ2-1; d_call: TRBD2; v_call: TRBV7-3; clone_size: -; cdr3_aa: CASSRGLAGAYNEQFF; cdr3_nt: TGTGCCAGCAGCCGAGGACTAGCGGGGGCCTACAATGAGCAGTTCTTC
j_call: TRBJ2-7; d_call: TRBD1; v_call: TRBV27; clone_size: few; cdr3_aa: CASSLGTGGNEQYF; cdr3_nt: TGTGCCAGCAGTTTAGGGACAGGGGGGAACGAGCAGTACTTC
j_call: TRBJ2-4; d_call: TRBD2; v_call: TRBV6-4; clone_size: -; cdr3_aa: CASSDSSGGPGVQYF; cdr3_nt: TGTGCCAGCAGTGACTCTAGCGGGGGCCCGGGGGTTCAGTACTTC
j_call: TRBJ2-7; d_call: -; v_call: TRBV7-9; clone_size: -; cdr3_aa: CASNRVSSYEQYF; cdr3_nt: TGTGCCAGTAACAGGGTGAGCTCCTACGAGCAGTACTTC
j_call: TRBJ2-5; d_call: TRBD1; v_call: TRBV25-1; clone_size: -; cdr3_aa: CASSGQGFQETQYF; cdr3_nt: TGTGCCAGCAGTGGACAGGGTTTCCAAGAGACCCAGTACTTC
j_call: TRBJ2-1; d_call: -; v_call: TRBV20-1; clone_size: once; cdr3_aa: CSARVGSPSSYNEQFF; cdr3_nt: TGCAGTGCTAGAGTGGGCAGCCCCTCTTCCTACAATGAGCAGTTCTTC
j_call: TRBJ1-6; d_call: -; v_call: TRBV5-1; clone_size: -; cdr3_aa: CASSLVSDSPLHF; cdr3_nt: TGCGCCAGCAGCTTGGTGAGTGATTCACCCCTCCACTTT
j_call: TRBJ2-1; d_call: -; v_call: TRBV20-1; clone_size: -; cdr3_aa: CSARDRVNYNEQFF; cdr3_nt: TGCAGTGCTAGAGACAGGGTGAACTACAATGAGCAGTTCTTC
j_call: TRBJ2-3; d_call: -; v_call: TRBV9; clone_size: -; cdr3_aa: CASSALSTDTQYF; cdr3_nt: TGTGCCAGCAGCGCCCTGAGCACAGATACGCAGTATTTT